This T cell receptor (beta chain) was sequenced for a study of T cell responses to AZD1222 COVID-19 vaccine. The study, taken as a whole, reports: Elevations in Spike-specific TCR breadth and depth followed administration of two AZD1222 doses.

Worth noting for this clone: What it recognizes is unknown.

V lost 1 base, J lost 5 bases, and 6 bases stayed unmatched. The CDR3 consists of 15 residues. The germline V gene encodes CDR1 SGHDN and CDR2 FVKESK. Sequencing used immunoSEQ multiplex PCR; TCRdb keeps in-frame clones, though not all of them. The sample lists some 200,000 clones, 85% to 95% occurring once. The chain combines TRBV14 with TRBJ2-7; TRBD1 matches at 9 bases. The receptor was isolated from an adult in good health. Sequenced here: peripheral blood, sampled on day 0 of AZD1222 vaccination. The CDR3 sequence: CASSQVPGQGNEQYF. The CDR3 DNA follows: TGTGCCAGCAGCCAAGTCCCGGGACAGGGAAACGAGCAGTACTTC.